This T cell receptor beta chain comes out of a study of T-cell reconstitution after alpha-beta-depleted transplantation in children. As it was prepared, the TCRbeta library received unique molecular identifiers. TCRdb processed the PCR reads anew with MiXCR; each CDR3 protein has one entry. The table includes about 460,000 distinct CDR3 sequences, roughly a tenth detected once. This clonotype showed up many times. Its target is unknown. Germline CDR1 reads MDHEN; CDR2 reads SYDVKM. Trimming shortened V by 5 bases and J by 9 bases, and 16 bases separated the two germline ends. This CDR3 is built from 13 residues. Overall study findings and caveats: About two months after transplant, alpha-beta T cells reportedly came from several hundred expanded graft clones.

The chain is built from TRBV28 and TRBJ2-5; D is unclear. The TCR sequence derives from a child younger than 10 with inherited bone marrow failure, due to receive a stem cell transplant. The source was PBMCs, collected before TCRalphabeta/CD19-depleted stem cell transplant. CDR3 sequence reads: CASSPFPPVSQYF. CDR3 bases: TGTGCCAGCAGTCCATTCCCCCCTGTCTCCCAGTACTTC.